Included here is one TCR beta chain sequence, with context. The data are from a study of OX40 agonist ivuxolimab in advanced cancers. CDR1 and CDR2 from the germline V gene are GTSNPN and SVGIG (reference sequence). The CDR3 has 14 residues. The V gene end was trimmed by 5 bases and the J gene end by 5 bases; junction bases not matched to a gene: 11. Repertoires were generated with immunoSEQ multiplex PCR, while TCRdb's copy carries only in-frame clones and drops some. The sample has tens of thousands of clones; roughly 92% are singletons. It was autoimmune disease history or systemic immunosuppression that excluded patients.

The rearrangement uses TRBV30 and TRBJ2-5; 7 bases map to TRBD1. The origin of this receptor is an adult with an advanced solid tumor such as melanoma, head and neck, liver or kidney cancer. The material was CD4+ or CD8+ T cells sorted from blood, obtained in a trial of the OX40 agonist ivuxolimab. CDR3 sequence: CAWDNSDRRETQYF. The CDR3 DNA follows: TGTGCCTGGGATAATTCGGACAGGAGGGAGACCCAGTACTTC.